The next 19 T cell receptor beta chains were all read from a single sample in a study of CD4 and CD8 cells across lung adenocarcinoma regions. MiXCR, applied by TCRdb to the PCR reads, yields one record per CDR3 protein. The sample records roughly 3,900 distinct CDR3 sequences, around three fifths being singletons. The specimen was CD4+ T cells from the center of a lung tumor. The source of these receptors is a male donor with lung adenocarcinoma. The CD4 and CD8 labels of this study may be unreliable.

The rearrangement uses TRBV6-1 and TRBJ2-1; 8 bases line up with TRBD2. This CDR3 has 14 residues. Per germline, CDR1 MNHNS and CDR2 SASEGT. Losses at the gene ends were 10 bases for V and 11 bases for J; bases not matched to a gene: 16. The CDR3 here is CATSPQVSGRKQFF. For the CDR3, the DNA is TGTGCCACTTCACCTCAAGTGAGCGGGAGAAAGCAGTTCTTC.

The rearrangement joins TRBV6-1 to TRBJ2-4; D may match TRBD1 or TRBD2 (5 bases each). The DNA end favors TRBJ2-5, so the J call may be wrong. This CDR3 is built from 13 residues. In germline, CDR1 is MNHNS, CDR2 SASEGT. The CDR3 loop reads CASTEGRAETQYF. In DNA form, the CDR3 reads TGTGCCAGCACCGAGGGCAGGGCGGAGACCCAGTACTTC.

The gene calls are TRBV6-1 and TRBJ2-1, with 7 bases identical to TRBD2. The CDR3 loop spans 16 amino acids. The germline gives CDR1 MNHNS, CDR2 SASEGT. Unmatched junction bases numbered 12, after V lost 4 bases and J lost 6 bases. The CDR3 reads CASSGLAVLGGNEQFF. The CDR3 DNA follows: TGTGCCAGCAGTGGGCTAGCGGTTCTTGGTGGCAATGAGCAGTTCTTC.

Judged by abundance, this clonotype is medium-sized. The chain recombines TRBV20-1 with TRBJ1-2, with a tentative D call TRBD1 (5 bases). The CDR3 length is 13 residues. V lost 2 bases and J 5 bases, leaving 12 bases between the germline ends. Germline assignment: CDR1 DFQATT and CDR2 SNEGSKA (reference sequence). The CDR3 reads CSARTLAGYGYTF. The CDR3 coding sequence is TGCAGTGCTAGAACCTTGGCAGGGTATGGCTACACCTTC.

The CDR3 sequence: CASSFLQETQYF. The CDR3 DNA follows: TGTGCCAGCAGTTTTTTGCAAGAGACCCAGTACTTC. The chain carries TRBV12-3 or TRBV12-4 and TRBJ2-1; D remains unclear. The end of the DNA aligns better with TRBJ2-5, so the J call may be wrong. The CDR3 totals 12 residues.

In DNA, the CDR3 is TGTGCCAGCAGTGATGGGCAGGCGGAGGATACGCAGTATTTT. Translating gives CASSDGQAEDTQYF. V is TRBV25-1 and J is TRBJ2-5; D is unresolved. Gene TRBJ2-3 matches the end of the DNA better, so the J call may be wrong. Germline V gene data show CDR1 as MGHDK and CDR2 as SYGVNS. CDR3 size: 14 residues.

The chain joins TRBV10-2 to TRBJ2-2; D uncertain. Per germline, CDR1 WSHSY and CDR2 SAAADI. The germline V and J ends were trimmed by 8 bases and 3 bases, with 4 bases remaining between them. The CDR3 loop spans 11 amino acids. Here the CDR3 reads CASRHTGELFF. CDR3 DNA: TGCGCCAGCCGCCACACCGGGGAGCTGTTTTTT.

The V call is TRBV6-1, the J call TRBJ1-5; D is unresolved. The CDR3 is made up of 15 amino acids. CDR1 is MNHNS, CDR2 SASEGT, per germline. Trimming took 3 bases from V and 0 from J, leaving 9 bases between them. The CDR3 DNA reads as TGTGCCAGCAGTGAGCCCCAGTATAGCAATCAGCCCCAGCATTTT. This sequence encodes CASSEPQYSNQPQHF.

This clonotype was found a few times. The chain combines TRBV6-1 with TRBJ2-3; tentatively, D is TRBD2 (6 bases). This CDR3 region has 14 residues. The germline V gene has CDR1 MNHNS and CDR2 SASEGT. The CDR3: CAGSGGGGQETQYF. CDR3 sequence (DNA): TGTGCGGGCAGTGGGGGAGGAGGCCAAGAGACGCAGTATTTT.

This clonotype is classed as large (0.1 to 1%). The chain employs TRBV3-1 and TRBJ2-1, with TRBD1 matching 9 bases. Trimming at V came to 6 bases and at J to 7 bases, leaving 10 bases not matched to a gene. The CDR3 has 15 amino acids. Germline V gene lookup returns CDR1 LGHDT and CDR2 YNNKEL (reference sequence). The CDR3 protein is CASSLGTGIVNEQFF. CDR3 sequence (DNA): TGTGCCAGCAGTCTGGGGACAGGGATAGTAAATGAGCAGTTCTTC.

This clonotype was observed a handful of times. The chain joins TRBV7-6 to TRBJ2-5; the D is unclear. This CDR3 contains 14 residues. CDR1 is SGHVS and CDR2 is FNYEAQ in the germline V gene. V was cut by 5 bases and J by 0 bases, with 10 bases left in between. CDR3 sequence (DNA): TGTGCCAGCAGCCCCCCTAACCACCAAGAGACCCAGTACTTC. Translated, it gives CASSPPNHQETQYF.

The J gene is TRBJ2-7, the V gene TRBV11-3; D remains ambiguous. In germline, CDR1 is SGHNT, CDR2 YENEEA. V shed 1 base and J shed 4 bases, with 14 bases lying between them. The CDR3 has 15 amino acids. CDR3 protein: CASSLGLALSYEQYF. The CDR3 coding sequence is TGTGCCAGCAGCTTAGGGTTGGCCCTTTCTTACGAGCAGTACTTC.

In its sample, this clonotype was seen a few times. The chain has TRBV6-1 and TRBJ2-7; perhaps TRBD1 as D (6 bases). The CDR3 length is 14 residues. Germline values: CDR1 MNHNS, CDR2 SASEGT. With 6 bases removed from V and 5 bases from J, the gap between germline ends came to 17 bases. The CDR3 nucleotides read TGTGCCAGCAGGACTGGACAGCATAGGAACGAGCAGTACTTC. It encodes CASRTGQHRNEQYF.

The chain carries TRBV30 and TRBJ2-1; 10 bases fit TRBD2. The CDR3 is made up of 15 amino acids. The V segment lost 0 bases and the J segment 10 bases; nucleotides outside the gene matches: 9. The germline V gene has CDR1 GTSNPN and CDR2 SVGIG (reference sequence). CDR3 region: CAWSVESSGRWEQFF. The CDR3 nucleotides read TGTGCCTGGAGTGTGGAGTCTAGCGGGAGATGGGAGCAGTTCTTC. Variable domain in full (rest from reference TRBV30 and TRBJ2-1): SQTIHQWPATLVQPVGSPLSLECTVEGTSNPNLYWYRQAAGRGLQLLFYSVGIGQISSEVPQNLSASRPQDRQFILSSKKLLLSDSGFYLCAWSVESSGRWEQFFGPGTRLTVL.

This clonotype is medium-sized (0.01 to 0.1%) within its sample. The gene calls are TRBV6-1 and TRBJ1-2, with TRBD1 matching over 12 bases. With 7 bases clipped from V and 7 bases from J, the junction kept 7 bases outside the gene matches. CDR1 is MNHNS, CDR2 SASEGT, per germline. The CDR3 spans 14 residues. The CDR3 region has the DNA TGTGCCAGCACCTCGGGACAGGGGGCCGGTGGCTACACCTTC. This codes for CASTSGQGAGGYTF.

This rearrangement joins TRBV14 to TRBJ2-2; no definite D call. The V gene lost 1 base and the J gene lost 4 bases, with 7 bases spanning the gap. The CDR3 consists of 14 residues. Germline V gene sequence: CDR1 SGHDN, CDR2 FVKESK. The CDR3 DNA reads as TGTGCCAGCAGCCAAGTTCGGGCCACCGGGGAGCTGTTTTTT. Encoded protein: CASSQVRATGELFF. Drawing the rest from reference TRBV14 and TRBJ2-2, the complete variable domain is EAGVTQFPSHSVIEKGQTVTLRCDPISGHDNLYWYRRVMGKEIKFLLHFVKESKQDESGMPNNRFLAERTGGTYSTLKVQPAELEDSGVYFCASSQVRATGELFFGEGSRLTVL.

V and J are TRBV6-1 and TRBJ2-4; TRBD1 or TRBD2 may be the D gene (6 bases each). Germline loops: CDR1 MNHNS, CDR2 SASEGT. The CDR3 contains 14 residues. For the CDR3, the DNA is TGTGCGGGCAGTGGGGGACGGGGGCCAGAGACGCAGTACTTC. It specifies CAGSGGRGPETQYF.

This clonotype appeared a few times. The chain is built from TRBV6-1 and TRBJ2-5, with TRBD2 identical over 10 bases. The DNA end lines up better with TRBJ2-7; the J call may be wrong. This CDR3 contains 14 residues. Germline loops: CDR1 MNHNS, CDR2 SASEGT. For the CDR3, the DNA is TGTGCCAGCAGGGAGCGGGAGGGCGGGTACGAGCAGTACTTC. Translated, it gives CASREREGGYEQYF.

CDR3 nucleotide sequence: TGTGCCAGCAGCACATCAGGGGGAAAAGAGACCCAGTACTTC. It encodes CASSTSGGKETQYF. J is TRBJ2-1 and V is TRBV6-1; 7 bases map to TRBD1. The DNA end is more similar to TRBJ2-5, so the J call may be wrong. Looked up from germline, CDR1 is MNHNS and CDR2 is SASEGT. This CDR3 is built from 14 residues.